This TCR beta chain was obtained from a study of identical twins. General study points: Twin sharing of out-of-frame TCR alpha was underestimated by models in monozygotic pairs. Analyses based on zero insertions could be partly confounded by invariant MAIT and iNKT cells.

About this clonotype itself: As yet, its antigen is unknown.

MiXCR, run by TCRdb on the 5' RACE reads, gives a single entry per CDR3 protein. There are some 690,000 distinct CDR3 sequences in the sample; less than 25% occur only once, and around 4.5% lies in the top ten. Per germline, CDR1 DFQATT and CDR2 SNEGSKA (reference sequence). The CDR3 totals 12 residues. Trimming took 6 bases from V and 8 from J, leaving 14 bases between them. These data are also associated with another study on T cells expressing NK-cell markers.

The genes are TRBV20-1 and TRBJ2-4, with D perhaps matching TRBD2 (5 bases). The sequenced sample was PBMCs. The source of this sequence is a woman in her late teens or twenties in good health. Written as DNA, the CDR3 is TGCAGTGCGGGGAGCGGACCGTACATTCAGTACTTC. The encoded protein is CSAGSGPYIQYF.